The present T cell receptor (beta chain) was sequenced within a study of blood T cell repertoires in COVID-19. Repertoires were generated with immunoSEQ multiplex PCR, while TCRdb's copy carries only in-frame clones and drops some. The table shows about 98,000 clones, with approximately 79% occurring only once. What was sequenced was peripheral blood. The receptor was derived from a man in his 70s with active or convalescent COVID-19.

The CDR3 nucleotides read TGTGCCAGCAGCAGAGAACAGGGGCGATACGAGCAGTACTTC. Translating it yields CASSREQGRYEQYF. The rearrangement links TRBV6-5 to TRBJ2-7, with 7 bases matching TRBD1. Germline CDR1 reads MNHEY; CDR2 reads SVGAGI. This CDR3 spans 14 amino acids. J was trimmed by 4 bases and V by 6 bases; bases with no gene match: 9.